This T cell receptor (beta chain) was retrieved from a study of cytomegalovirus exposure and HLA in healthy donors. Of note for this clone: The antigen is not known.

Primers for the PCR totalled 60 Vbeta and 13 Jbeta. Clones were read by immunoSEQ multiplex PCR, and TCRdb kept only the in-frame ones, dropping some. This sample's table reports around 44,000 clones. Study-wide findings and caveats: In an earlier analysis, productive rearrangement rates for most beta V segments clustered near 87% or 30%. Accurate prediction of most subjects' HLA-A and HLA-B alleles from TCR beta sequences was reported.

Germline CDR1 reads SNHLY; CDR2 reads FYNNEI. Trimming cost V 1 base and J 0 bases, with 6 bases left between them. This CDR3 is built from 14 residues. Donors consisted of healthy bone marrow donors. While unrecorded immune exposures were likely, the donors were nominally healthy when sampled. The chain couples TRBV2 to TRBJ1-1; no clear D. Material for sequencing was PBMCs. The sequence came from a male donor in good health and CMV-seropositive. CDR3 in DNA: TGTGCCAGCAGTGAAGTTGGGCTGAACACTGAAGCTTTCTTT. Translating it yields CASSEVGLNTEAFF.